The rows below give T cell receptor beta chains drawn from one sample of a study of shared clonotypes between healthy human individuals. Produced via immunoSEQ multiplex PCR; TCRdb's table is partial and in-frame only. The sample includes millions of clones, roughly 91% of them seen just once. Sequences were obtained from naive CD8+ T cells from PBMCs. The receptor source for this set is a man aged 18-30 years in good health. Some clones in this sample may be carry-over from other donors' samples. Each CDR3 is given with its conserved first and last residue.

j_call | v_call | cdr3_aa
TRBJ2-1 | TRBV9 | CASSIRLDRTGPTNYNEQFF
TRBJ2-3 | TRBV19 | CASSVTSGYSDTQYF
TRBJ1-2 | TRBV7-8 | CASSLSGSTGPHGYTF
TRBJ1-5 | TRBV27 | CASSLFPRDKHSNQPQHF
TRBJ2-3 | TRBV5-1 | CASSKGLLTSTDTQYF
TRBJ2-7 | TRBV28 | CASSPLRAGMTYEQYF
TRBJ1-3 | TRBV7-2 | CASSAGGVAGNTIYF
TRBJ1-2 | TRBV11-2 | CASSLDFGGLGYTF
TRBJ2-7 | TRBV6-6 | CASSYGLTGVYYEQYF
TRBJ2-5 | TRBV7-8 | CASRAMRTPLETQYF
TRBJ1-2 | TRBV11-2 | CASSSRDGDRGNYGYTF
TRBJ1-5 | TRBV4-1 | CASSHHQGASNQPQHF
TRBJ2-7 | TRBV7-9 | CASSRDGSYEQYF
TRBJ2-1 | TRBV19 | CASSIDPPSGAISSYNEQFF
TRBJ2-5 | TRBV19 | CASTSRDRGGETQYF
TRBJ2-7 | TRBV9 | CASSVGGFHEQYF
TRBJ1-3 | TRBV11-2 | CASSFDRDRGGNTIYF
TRBJ2-1 | TRBV10-2 | CASSGDGGRINEQFF
TRBJ1-2 | TRBV29-1 | CSVLDRKLPRANYGYTF
TRBJ2-2 | TRBV13 | CASSYIELTSGRDTGELFF
TRBJ1-2 | TRBV29-1 | CSVVDRVAVGYTF
TRBJ1-1 | TRBV9 | CASSPPRGPNTEAFF
TRBJ2-3 | TRBV28 | CASSWGTQRGDTQYF
TRBJ1-4 | TRBV5-4 | CASSDRDLNEKLFF
TRBJ1-1 | TRBV30 | CAWSSTGTGIMNTEAFF
TRBJ1-2 | TRBV27 | CASSFRDYRDPYGYTF
TRBJ1-5 | TRBV28 | CASSLPQGALMAQHF
TRBJ2-2 | TRBV30 | CAWSQGGFTGELFF
TRBJ2-1 | TRBV28 | CASSLRRDYNEQFF
TRBJ2-7 | TRBV5-1 | CASSLGASGSGEQYF
TRBJ2-3 | TRBV7-9 | CASSFRADTQYF
TRBJ1-1 | TRBV27 | CASSTRQHMNTEAFF
TRBJ2-1 | TRBV10-3 | CAISEGQIYEQFF
TRBJ2-3 | TRBV12-5 | CASGSSTPLGGFRDTQYF
TRBJ2-7 | TRBV28 | CASSSVGQSYEQYF